The 5 T cell receptor beta chains below all came from one sample that was sequenced in a study of T-cell memory formation after mild COVID-19. TCRdb re-called the 5' RACE reads through MiXCR, storing one row per CDR3 protein. The sample yields more than 250,000 distinct CDR3 sequences, roughly 17% seen once. Sequencing was carried out using PBMCs or a T cell subset sorted from them (not recorded which). Receptors originate from a man aged 18 to 35 who had mild COVID-19 (a few samples of this study predate the infection). Cell type and time point are not known.

J is TRBJ2-5 and V is TRBV10-3; D gene uncertain. The CDR3 extends over 13 amino acids. CDR1 is ENHRY, CDR2 SYGVKD, per germline. The ends were cut back, 2 bases at V and 5 bases at J, with 9 bases in the middle. CDR3 residues: CAISERARETQYF. The CDR3 nucleotides are TGTGCCATCAGTGAGCGAGCCCGGGAGACCCAGTACTTC.

J is TRBJ2-7 and V is TRBV2, with 7 bases that match TRBD1. With V trimmed by 7 bases and J by 2 bases, 5 bases remained unmatched. Germline CDR1 reads SNHLY; CDR2 reads FYNNEI. CDR3 length: 13 residues. The CDR3 spells CASTGQDPYEQYF. The CDR3 coding sequence is TGTGCCAGCACCGGACAGGACCCCTACGAGCAGTACTTC.

This clonotype was seen a few times. The V call is TRBV18, the J call TRBJ1-1; D not certain. V lost 3 bases and J 1 base, leaving 9 bases between the germline ends. Germline V CDR1 and CDR2: KGHSH, LQKENI. CDR3 length: 14 amino acids. DNA of the CDR3: TGTGCCAGCTCACCTGCCCACAAGAACACTGAAGCTTTCTTT. Translation gives CASSPAHKNTEAFF. Using reference TRBV18 and TRBJ1-1 for the parts outside the CDR3, the full variable domain is NAGVMQNPRHLVRRRGQEARLRCSPMKGHSHVYWYRQLPEEGLKFMVYLQKENIIDESGMPKERFSAEFPKEGPSILRIQQVVRGDSAAYFCASSPAHKNTEAFFGQGTRLTVV.

This clonotype was seen more than once but under ten times. The genes are TRBV5-1 and TRBJ2-3; the D gene is possibly TRBD1 (6 bases). Trimming pared 0 bases from V and 3 bases from J, leaving 11 bases between. Germline assignment: CDR1 SGHRS and CDR2 YFSETQ. This CDR3 comprises 15 residues. CDR3 sequence reads: CASSLAGQGTDTQYF. The CDR3 DNA is TGCGCCAGCAGCTTGGCGGGCCAGGGGACAGATACGCAGTATTTT.

The chain uses TRBV15 and TRBJ1-2, with D unclear. V lost 3 bases and J 8 bases, leaving 13 bases between the germline ends. Germline V gives CDR1 LNHNV, CDR2 YYDKDF (reference sequence). This CDR3 comprises 13 residues. CDR3 bases: TGTGCCACCAGCAGGTCCCTTCTCGCCGGCTACACCTTC. Translation gives CATSRSLLAGYTF.